This T cell receptor beta chain appears in the sequencing data of a study of identical twins. Study observations and caveats: For cord blood, abundant beta clonotypes had fewer insertions, unlike memory repertoires, which showed none.

The donors were all healthy and Caucasian. This clonotype was recorded a few times. What it binds is unknown. One end of the junction fails to match germline, which may point to a read error. CDR3 length: 12 residues. Germline assignment: CDR1 SGHAT and CDR2 FQNNGV. A universal primer site was added by template switching, and unique molecular identifiers were carried by the cDNA. TCRdb re-called the 5' RACE reads through MiXCR, storing one row per CDR3 protein. Of around 250,000 distinct CDR3 sequences listed, roughly 13% were seen once; the top ten hold 3.5% to 4.5%. The data were also submitted as part of a second study, on yellow fever vaccine responses in identical twins.

The sample comprised memory (CD45RO+) T cells sorted from blood. This receptor was identified in a young woman in good health. J is TRBJ1-1 and V is TRBV11-2, with unresolved D. The CDR3 nucleotides read TGTGCAAGCAGCGGGAAGAACACTGAAGCTTTCTTT. This translates into CASSGKNTEAFF.